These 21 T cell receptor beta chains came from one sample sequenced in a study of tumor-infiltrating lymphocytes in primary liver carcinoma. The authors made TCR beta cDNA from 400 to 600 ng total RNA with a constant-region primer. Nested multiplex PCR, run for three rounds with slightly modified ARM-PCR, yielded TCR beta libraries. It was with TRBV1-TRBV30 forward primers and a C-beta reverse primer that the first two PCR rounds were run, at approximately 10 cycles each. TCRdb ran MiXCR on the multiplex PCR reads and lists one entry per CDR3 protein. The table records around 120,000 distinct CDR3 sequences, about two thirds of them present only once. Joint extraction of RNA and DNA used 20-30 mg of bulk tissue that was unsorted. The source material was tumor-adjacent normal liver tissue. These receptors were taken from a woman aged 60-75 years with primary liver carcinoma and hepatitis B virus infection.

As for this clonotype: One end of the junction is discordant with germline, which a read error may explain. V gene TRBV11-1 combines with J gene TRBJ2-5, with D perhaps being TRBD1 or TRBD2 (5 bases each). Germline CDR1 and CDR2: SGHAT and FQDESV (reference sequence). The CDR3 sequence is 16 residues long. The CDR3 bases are TGTGCCAGCAGATTAGGATTGGACACCTCACTAGAGACCCAGTATTTC. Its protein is CASRLGLDTSLETQYF.

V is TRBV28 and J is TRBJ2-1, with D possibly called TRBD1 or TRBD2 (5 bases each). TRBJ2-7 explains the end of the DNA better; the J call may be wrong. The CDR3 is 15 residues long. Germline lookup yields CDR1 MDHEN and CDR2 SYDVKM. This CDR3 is CAILSGTPGGNEQYF. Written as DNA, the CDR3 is TGTGCCATCCTTTCCGGGACCCCCGGTGGCAATGAGCAGTACTTC.

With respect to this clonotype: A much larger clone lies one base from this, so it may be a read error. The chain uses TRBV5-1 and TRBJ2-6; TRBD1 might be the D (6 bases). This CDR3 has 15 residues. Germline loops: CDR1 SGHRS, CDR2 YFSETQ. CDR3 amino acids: CAGSPDRPGANVLTF. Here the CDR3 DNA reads TGCGCCGGCAGCCCCGACAGGCCGGGGGCCAACGTCCTGACTTTC.

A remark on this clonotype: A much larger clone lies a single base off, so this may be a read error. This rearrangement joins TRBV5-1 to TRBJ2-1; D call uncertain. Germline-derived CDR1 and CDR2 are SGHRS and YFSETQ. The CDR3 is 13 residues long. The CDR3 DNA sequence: TGCGCCAGCAGCCTTGTACAGAACAATAAGCAGTTCTTC. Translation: CASSLVQNNKQFF.

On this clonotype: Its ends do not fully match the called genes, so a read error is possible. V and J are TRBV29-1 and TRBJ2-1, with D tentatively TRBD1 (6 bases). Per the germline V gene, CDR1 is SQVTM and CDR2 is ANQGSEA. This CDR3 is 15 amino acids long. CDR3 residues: CSVPVGAVAYNVQFF. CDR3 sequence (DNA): TGCAGCGTTCCCGTGGGGGCGGTGGCCTACAATGTGCAGTTCTTC.

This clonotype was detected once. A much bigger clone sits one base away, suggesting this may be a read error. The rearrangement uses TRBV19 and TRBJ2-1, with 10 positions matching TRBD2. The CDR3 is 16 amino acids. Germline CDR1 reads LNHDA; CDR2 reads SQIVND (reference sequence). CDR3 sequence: CASSSLRTSGYNGQFF. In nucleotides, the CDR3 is TGTGCCAGTAGTAGCCTAAGGACTAGCGGCTACAATGGGCAGTTCTTC.

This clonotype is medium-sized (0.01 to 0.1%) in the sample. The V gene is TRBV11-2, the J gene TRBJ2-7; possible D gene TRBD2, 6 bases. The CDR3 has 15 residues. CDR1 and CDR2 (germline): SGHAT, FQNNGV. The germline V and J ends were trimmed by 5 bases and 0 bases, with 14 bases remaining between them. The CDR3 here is CASSRSGPSSYEQYF. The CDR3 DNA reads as TGTGCCAGCAGCCGAAGCGGGCCTTCCTCCTACGAGCAGTACTTC.

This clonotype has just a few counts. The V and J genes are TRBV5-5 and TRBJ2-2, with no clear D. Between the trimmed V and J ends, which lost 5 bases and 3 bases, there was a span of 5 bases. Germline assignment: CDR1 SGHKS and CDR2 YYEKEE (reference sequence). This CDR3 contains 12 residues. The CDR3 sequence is CASRLHTGELFF. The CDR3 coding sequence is TGTGCCAGCAGACTCCACACCGGGGAGCTGTTTTTT.

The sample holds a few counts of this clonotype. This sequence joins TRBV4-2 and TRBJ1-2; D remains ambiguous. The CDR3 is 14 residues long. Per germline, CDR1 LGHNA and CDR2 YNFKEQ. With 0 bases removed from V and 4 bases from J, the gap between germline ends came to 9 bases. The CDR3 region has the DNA TGTGCCAGCAGCCAAGAACCAGGTTCCTATGGCTACACCTTC. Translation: CASSQEPGSYGYTF.

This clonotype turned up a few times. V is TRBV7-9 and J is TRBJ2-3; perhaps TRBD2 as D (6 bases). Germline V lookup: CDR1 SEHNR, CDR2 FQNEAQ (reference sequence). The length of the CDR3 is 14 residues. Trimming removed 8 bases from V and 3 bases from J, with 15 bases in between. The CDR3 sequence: CASGSRGTTDTQYF. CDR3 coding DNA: TGTGCCAGCGGCTCCCGTGGGACTACAGATACGCAGTATTTT.

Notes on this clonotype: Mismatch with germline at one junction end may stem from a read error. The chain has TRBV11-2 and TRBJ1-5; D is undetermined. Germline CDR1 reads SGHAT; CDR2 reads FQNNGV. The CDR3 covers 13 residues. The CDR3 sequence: CVSGLYVGQPQHF. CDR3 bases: TGTGTCAGCGGCTTGTACGTAGGTCAGCCCCAGCATTTT.

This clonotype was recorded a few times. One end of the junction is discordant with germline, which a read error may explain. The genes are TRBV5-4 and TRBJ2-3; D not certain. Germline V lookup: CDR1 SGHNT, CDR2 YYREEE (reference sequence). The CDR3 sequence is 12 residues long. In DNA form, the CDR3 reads TGTGCCAGCAGTGCGTCAACAGATATGCAGTATTTT. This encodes CASSASTDMQYF.

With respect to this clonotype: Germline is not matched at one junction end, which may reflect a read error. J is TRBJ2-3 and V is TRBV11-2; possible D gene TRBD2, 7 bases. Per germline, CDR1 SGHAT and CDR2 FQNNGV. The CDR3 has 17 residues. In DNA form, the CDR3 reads TGTGCCAGCAGTTTAGGGGGACTAACATACACGTCAGATACGCAGTGTTTT. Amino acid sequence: CASSLGGLTYTSDTQCF. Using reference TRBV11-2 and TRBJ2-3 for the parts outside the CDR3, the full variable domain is EAGVAQSPRYKIIEKRQSVAFWCNPISGHATLYWYQQILGQGPKLLIQFQNNGVVDDSQLPKDRFSAERLKGVDSTLKIQPAKLEDSAVYLCASSLGGLTYTSDTQCFGPGTRLTVL.

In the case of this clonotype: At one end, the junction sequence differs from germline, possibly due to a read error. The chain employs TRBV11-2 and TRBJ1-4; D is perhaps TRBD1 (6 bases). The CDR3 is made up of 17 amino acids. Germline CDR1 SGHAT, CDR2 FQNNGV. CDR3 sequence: CASSLTRQVATNEKLLF. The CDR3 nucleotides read TGTGCCAGCAGCCTCACCCGACAGGTCGCAACTAATGAAAAACTGCTTTTT.

This chain's CDR3 is CASSVGTSVPEHEQFF. CDR3 in DNA: TGTGCCAGCAGTGTCGGGACTAGCGTCCCTGAGCATGAGCAGTTCTTC. The rearrangement uses TRBV6-1 and TRBJ2-1; TRBD2 matches at 10 bases. This CDR3 is 16 amino acids long. From germline, CDR1 is MNHNS and CDR2 SASEGT. V lost 4 bases to trimming and J lost 8 bases; unmatched junction nucleotides: 11.

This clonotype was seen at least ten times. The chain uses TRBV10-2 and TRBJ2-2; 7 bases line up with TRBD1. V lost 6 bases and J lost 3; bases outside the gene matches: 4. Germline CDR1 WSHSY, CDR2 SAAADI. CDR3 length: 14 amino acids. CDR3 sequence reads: CASRRQGDTGELFF. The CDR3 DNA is TGCGCCAGCAGAAGACAGGGAGACACCGGGGAGCTGTTTTTT.

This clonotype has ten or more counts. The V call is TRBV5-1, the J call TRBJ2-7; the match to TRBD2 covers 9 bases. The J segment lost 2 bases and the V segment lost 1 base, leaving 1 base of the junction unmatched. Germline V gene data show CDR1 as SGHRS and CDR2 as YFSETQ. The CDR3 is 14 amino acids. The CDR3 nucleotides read TGCGCCAGCAGCTTGACTAGCGGGCCCTACGAGCAGTACTTC. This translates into CASSLTSGPYEQYF. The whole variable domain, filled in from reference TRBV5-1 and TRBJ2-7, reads KAGVTQTPRYLIKTRGQQVTLSCSPISGHRSVSWYQQTPGQGLQFLFEYFSETQRNKGNFPGRFSGRQFSNSRSEMNVSTLELGDSALYLCASSLTSGPYEQYFGPGTRLTVT.

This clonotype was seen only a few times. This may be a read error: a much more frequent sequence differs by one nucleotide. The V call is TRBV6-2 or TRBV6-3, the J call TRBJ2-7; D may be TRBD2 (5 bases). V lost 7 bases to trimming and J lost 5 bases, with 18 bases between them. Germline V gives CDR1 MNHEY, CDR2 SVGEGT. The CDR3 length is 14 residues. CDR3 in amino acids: CASKPSWRGDEQYF. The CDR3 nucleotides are TGTGCCAGCAAACCTAGCTGGAGAGGAGACGAGCAGTACTTC.

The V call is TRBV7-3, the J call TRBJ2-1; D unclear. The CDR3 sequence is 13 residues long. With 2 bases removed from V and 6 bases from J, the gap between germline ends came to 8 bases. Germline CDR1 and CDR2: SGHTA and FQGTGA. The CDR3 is CASSLGPINEQFF. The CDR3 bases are TGTGCCAGCAGCTTAGGACCGATCAATGAGCAGTTCTTC. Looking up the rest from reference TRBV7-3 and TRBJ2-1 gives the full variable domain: GAGVSQTPSNKVTEKGKYVELRCDPISGHTALYWYRQSLGQGPEFLIYFQGTGAADDSGLPNDRFFAVRPEGSVSTLKIQRTERGDSAVYLCASSLGPINEQFFGPGTRLTVL.

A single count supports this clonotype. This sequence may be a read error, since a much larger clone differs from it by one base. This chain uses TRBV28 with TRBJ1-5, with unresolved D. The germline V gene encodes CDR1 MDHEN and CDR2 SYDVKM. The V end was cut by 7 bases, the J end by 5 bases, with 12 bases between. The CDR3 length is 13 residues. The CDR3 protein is CASNLRGDQPQHF. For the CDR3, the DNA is TGTGCCAGCAATTTGCGGGGAGATCAGCCCCAGCATTTT.

This chain's CDR3 is CASSFRNRCWETQYF. CDR3 nucleotides: TGTGCCAGCAGCTTCCGCAACAGGTGCTGGGAGACCCAGTACTTC. The V gene is TRBV7-8, the J gene TRBJ2-5, with a possible D match to TRBD1 (5 bases). CDR1 and CDR2 from the germline V gene are SGHVS and FQNEAQ. Deletions cut 3 bases from V and 5 bases from J, with 16 bases between. This CDR3 has 15 residues.